The 15 T cell receptor beta chains presented below share a single source sample, sequenced in a study of regulatory T cells in long-lasting Graves disease. Time point in this sample: newly diagnosed GD, antithyroid drugs for less than 3 months. PBMC RNA served as the TCR library source. Arm-PCR of CDR3 regions with iRepertoire HTBI primers generated TCR beta libraries. TCRdb fed the multiplex PCR reads into MiXCR, producing one record per CDR3 protein. The sample contains some 240,000 distinct CDR3 sequences, 15% to 20% of which appear only once. This sample was shared with a second study, whose subject was T cells in Graves' hyperthyroidism and ophthalmopathy.

The sample consisted of peripheral blood mononuclear cells (PBMCs), taken at new diagnosis, from a patient treated with antithyroid drugs. Receptors were obtained from a woman between 25 and 40 years old with Graves disease.

Many counts were recorded for this clonotype. This rearrangement joins TRBV28 to TRBJ1-4, with D possibly being TRBD1 (6 bases). V was clipped by 4 bases and J by 0 bases, with 9 bases between them. Per the germline V gene, CDR1 is MDHEN and CDR2 is SYDVKM. The CDR3 is 15 residues long. The CDR3 coding sequence is TGTGCCAGCAGTTCAGGGGCTTCAACTAATGAAAAACTGTTTTTT. Amino acid sequence: CASSSGASTNEKLFF.

This clonotype was observed many times. This chain connects TRBV5-8 to TRBJ2-5; tentatively, D is TRBD1 (5 bases). This CDR3 region has 14 residues. Per the germline V gene, CDR1 is SGHTS and CDR2 is YDEGEE. V lost 3 bases to trimming and J lost 2 bases, with 11 bases between them. The CDR3 DNA reads TGTGCCAGCAGCTGGGGCATGGGGCAAGAGACCCAGTACTTC. It yields the protein CASSWGMGQETQYF.

In this sample, this clonotype turned up a few times. The chain combines TRBV28 with TRBJ2-3; 11 nucleotides line up with TRBD1. The CDR3 contains 15 residues. Per the germline V gene, CDR1 is MDHEN and CDR2 is SYDVKM. V was clipped by 7 bases and J by 4 bases; unmatched bases: 7. The CDR3 loop reads CASTRTGGSADTQYF. The CDR3 region has the DNA TGTGCCAGCACAAGGACAGGGGGCAGCGCAGATACGCAGTATTTT.

This clonotype was seen a handful of times. The chain couples TRBV15 to TRBJ1-5, with D maybe TRBD1 (5 bases). This CDR3 is 17 amino acids long. Per the germline V gene, CDR1 is LNHNV and CDR2 is YYDKDF (reference sequence). V was pared by 0 bases and J by 5 bases, with 17 bases between. For the CDR3, the DNA is TGTGCCACCAGCAGAGATTTGTGGGGCAGAGGATATCAGCCCCAGCATTTT. It specifies CATSRDLWGRGYQPQHF.

In its sample, this clonotype was seen many times. This sequence joins TRBV12-3 or TRBV12-4 and TRBJ2-1, with D uncertain. V was trimmed by 5 bases and J by 6 bases, leaving 8 bases between them. The CDR3 loop spans 12 amino acids. CDR3 nucleotides: TGTGCCAGCAGTGCCGGCTTCAATGAGCAGTTCTTC. This gives the protein CASSAGFNEQFF.

The rearrangement uses TRBV3-1 and TRBJ2-1; 7 bases map to TRBD1. Germline loops: CDR1 LGHDT, CDR2 YNNKEL (reference sequence). J was trimmed by 3 bases and V by 0 bases; bases with no gene match: 5. The CDR3 loop spans 16 amino acids. CDR3 in DNA: TGTGCCAGCAGCCAAGAGATAGGGGACAGCTACAATGAGCAGTTCTTC. Protein sequence: CASSQEIGDSYNEQFF.

This clonotype showed up many times. The chain has TRBV6-1 and TRBJ1-5; D call uncertain. V was shortened by 5 bases and J by 5 bases, with 4 bases between the two germline ends. Germline V CDR1 and CDR2: MNHNS, SASEGT. The CDR3 loop spans 11 amino acids. The CDR3 DNA reads TGTGCCAGCAGTACTCATCAGCCCCAGCATTTT. Translation gives CASSTHQPQHF.

The table lists this clonotype with many counts. The chain is built from TRBV7-9 and TRBJ1-4; a possible D gene is TRBD1 (6 bases). The V end was cut by 5 bases, the J end by 10 bases, with 26 bases between. CDR3 length: 17 amino acids. Germline V gives CDR1 SEHNR, CDR2 FQNEAQ (reference sequence). The CDR3 region is CASSPIQGPSSPGKLFF. The CDR3 DNA follows: TGTGCCAGCAGCCCGATCCAGGGGCCCTCAAGTCCTGGAAAACTGTTTTTT. The full variable domain, with the rest looked up from reference TRBV7-9 and TRBJ1-4, is DTGVSQNPRHKITKRGQNVTFRCDPISEHNRLYWYRQTLGQGPEFLTYFQNEAQLEKSRLLSDRFSAERPKGSFSTLEIQRTEQGDSAMYLCASSPIQGPSSPGKLFFGSGTQLSVL.

In this sample, this clonotype turned up many times. The rearrangement links TRBV20-1 to TRBJ2-1, with a tentative D call TRBD2 (6 bases). The V and J ends lost 6 bases and 9 bases respectively, with 15 bases between them. Germline V gene data show CDR1 as DFQATT and CDR2 as SNEGSKA (reference sequence). The CDR3 totals 12 residues. The CDR3 nucleotides are TGCAGTGCCAAACTAGCTTTAAGTGAGCAGTTCTTC. Translated, it gives CSAKLALSEQFF.

At least ten counts were recorded for this clonotype. The chain carries TRBV18 and TRBJ2-3, with 7 bases that match TRBD1. The germline CDR1 and CDR2 sequences are KGHSH and LQKENI. This CDR3 has 14 amino acids. V lost 5 bases and J lost 1; bases outside the gene matches: 3. Here the CDR3 reads CASSTGTGTDTQYF. CDR3 nucleotide sequence: TGTGCCAGCTCAACCGGGACAGGCACAGATACGCAGTATTTT.

This clonotype was observed at least ten times. The J gene is TRBJ1-4, the V gene TRBV20-1; D gene ambiguous. Trimming cost V 0 bases and J 7 bases, with 9 bases left between them. The CDR3 is 13 residues long. The V gene's germline CDR1 is DFQATT and CDR2 SNEGSKA (reference sequence). CDR3 in amino acids: CSARDQWGEKLFF. DNA of the CDR3: TGCAGTGCTAGAGATCAGTGGGGTGAAAAACTGTTTTTT.

This clonotype came up many times. The genes are TRBV20-1 and TRBJ1-4; a possible D gene is TRBD1 (5 bases). This CDR3 is built from 18 residues. V shed 0 bases and J shed 8 bases, with 25 bases lying between them. CDR1 DFQATT and CDR2 SNEGSKA come from the germline V gene (reference sequence). CDR3 nucleotide sequence: TGCAGTGCTAGAGATTTTAGGGGCCGCGACTCTAATCGGGAAAAACTGTTTTTT. Protein: CSARDFRGRDSNREKLFF.

The J gene is TRBJ2-5, the V gene TRBV5-8, with D perhaps TRBD1 (5 bases). The CDR3 has 16 amino acids. V lost 6 bases and J 1 base, leaving 19 bases between the germline ends. Germline V lookup: CDR1 SGHTS, CDR2 YDEGEE. CDR3 loop: CASNIRMVGPQETQYF. Written as DNA, the CDR3 is TGTGCCAGCAATATCCGTATGGTGGGGCCCCAAGAGACCCAGTACTTC.

The rearrangement uses TRBV7-8 and TRBJ1-5, with 7 bases identical to TRBD1. The V segment lost 5 bases and the J segment 3 bases; nucleotides outside the gene matches: 7. Germline CDR1 reads SGHVS; CDR2 reads FQNEAQ. CDR3 length equals 15 residues. The CDR3 loop reads CASSEGAGANQPQHF. The CDR3 DNA reads TGTGCCAGCAGCGAGGGGGCAGGGGCCAATCAGCCCCAGCATTTT. The entire variable domain, with the rest obtained from reference TRBV7-8 and TRBJ1-5, is as follows: GAGVSQSPRYKVAKRGQDVALRCDPISGHVSLFWYQQALGQGPEFLTYFQNEAQLDKSGLPSDRFFAERPEGSVSTLKIQRTQQEDSAVYLCASSEGAGANQPQHFGDGTRLSIL.

This clonotype was recorded at least ten times. The J gene is TRBJ2-1, the V gene TRBV5-1; 15 bases map to TRBD2. Germline lookup yields CDR1 SGHRS and CDR2 YFSETQ. Unmatched junction bases numbered 5, after V lost 4 bases and J lost 0 bases. CDR3 length: 18 residues. The DNA for the CDR3 is TGCGCCAGCAGCACCGGACTAGCGGGAGGGAGCTCCTACAATGAGCAGTTCTTC. Translation gives CASSTGLAGGSSYNEQFF.